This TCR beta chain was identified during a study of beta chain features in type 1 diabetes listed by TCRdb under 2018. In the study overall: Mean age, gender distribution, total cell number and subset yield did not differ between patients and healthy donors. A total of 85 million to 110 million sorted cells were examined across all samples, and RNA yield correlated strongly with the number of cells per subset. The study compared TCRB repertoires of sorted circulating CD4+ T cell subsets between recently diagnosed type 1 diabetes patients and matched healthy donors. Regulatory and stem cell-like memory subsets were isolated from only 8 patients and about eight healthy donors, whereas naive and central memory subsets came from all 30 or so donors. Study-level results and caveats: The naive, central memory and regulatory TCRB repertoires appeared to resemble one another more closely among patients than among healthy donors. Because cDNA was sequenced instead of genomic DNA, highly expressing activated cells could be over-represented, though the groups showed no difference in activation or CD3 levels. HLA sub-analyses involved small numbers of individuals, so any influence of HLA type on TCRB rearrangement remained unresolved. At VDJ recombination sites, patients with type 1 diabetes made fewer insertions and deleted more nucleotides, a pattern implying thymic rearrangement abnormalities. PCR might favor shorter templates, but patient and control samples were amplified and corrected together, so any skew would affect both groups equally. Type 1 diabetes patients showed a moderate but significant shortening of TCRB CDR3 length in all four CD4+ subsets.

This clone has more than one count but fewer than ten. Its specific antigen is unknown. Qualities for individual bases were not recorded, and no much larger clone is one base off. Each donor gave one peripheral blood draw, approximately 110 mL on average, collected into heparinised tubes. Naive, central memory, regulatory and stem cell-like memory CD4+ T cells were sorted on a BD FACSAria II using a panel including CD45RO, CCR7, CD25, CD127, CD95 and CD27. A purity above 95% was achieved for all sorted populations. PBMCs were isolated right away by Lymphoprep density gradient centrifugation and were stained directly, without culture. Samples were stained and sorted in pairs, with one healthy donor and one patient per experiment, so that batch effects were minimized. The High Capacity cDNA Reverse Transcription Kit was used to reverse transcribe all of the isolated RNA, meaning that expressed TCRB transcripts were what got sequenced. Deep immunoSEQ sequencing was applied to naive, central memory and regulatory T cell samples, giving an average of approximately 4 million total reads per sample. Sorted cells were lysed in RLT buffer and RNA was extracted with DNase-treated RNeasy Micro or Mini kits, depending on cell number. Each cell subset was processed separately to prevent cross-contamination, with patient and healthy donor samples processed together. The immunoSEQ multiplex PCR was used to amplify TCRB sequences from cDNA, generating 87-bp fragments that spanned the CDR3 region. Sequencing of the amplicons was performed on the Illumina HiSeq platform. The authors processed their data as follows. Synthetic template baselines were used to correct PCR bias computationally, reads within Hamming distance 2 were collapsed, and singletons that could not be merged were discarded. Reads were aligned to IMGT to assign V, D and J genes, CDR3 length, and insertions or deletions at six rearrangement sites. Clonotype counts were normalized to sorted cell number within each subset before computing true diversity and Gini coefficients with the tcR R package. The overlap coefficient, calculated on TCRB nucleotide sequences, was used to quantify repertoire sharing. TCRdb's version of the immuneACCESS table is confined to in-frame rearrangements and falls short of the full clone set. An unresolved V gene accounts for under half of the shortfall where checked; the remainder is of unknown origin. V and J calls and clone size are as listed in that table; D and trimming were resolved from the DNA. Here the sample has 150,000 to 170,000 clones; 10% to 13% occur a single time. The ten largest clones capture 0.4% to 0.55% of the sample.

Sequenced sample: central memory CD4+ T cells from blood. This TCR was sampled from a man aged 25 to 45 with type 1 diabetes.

The sequenced DNA is TGTGCCAGCAGCTTGGGACAGAACACTGAAGCTTTCTTT. It translates to CASSLGQNTEAFF. This chain is built from TRBV7-3 and TRBJ1-1; the D segment could be TRBD1, given 6 matching bases. The CDR3 contains 13 residues, cysteine and phenylalanine counted. Only the CDR3 region is kept as DNA, spanning 39 bases read in frame from base 1. The trim is 3 bases for V and 1 base for J, with a gap of 6 bases between the germline ends. Taken from the germline V gene, the CDR1 and CDR2 loops are SGHTA and FQGTGA.